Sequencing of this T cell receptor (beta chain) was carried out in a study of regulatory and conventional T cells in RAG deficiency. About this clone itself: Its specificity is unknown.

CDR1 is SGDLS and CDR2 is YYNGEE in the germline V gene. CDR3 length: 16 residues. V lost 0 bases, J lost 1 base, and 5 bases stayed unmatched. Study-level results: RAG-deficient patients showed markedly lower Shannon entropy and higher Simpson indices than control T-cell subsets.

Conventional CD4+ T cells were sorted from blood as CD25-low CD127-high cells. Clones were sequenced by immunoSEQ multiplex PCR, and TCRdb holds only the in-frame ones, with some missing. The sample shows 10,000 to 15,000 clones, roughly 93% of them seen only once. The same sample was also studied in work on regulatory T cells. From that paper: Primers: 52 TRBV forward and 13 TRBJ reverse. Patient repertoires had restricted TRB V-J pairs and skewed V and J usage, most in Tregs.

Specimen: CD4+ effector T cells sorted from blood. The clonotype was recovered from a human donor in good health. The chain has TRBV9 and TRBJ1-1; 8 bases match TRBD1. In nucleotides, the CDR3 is TGTGCCAGCAGCGTAGCCATACAGGGGGAGAACACTGAAGCTTTCTTT. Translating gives CASSVAIQGENTEAFF.